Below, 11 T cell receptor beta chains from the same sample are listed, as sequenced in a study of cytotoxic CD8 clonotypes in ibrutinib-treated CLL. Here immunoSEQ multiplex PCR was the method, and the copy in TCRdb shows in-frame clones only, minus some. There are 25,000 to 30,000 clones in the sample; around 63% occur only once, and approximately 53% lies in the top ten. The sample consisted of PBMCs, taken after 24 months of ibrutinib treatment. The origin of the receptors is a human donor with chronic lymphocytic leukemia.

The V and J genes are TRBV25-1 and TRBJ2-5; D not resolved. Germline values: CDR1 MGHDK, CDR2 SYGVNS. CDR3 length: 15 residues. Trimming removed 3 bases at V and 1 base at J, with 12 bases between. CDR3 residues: CASSDPIRVQETQYF. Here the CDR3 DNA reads TGTGCCAGCAGTGACCCCATCCGAGTCCAAGAGACCCAGTACTTC.

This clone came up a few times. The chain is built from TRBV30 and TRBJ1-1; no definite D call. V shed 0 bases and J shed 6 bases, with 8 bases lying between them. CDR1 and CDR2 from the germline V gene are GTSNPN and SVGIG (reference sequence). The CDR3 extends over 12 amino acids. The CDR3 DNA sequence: TGTGCCTGGAGTGTACTGAGGGCTGAAGCTTTCTTT. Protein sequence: CAWSVLRAEAFF.

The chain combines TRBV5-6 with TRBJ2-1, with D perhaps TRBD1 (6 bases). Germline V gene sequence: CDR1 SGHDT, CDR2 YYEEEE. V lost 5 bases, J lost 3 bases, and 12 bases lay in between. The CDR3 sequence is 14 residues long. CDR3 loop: CASSLTGDYNEQFF. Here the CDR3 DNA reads TGTGCCAGCAGTCTGACAGGAGACTACAATGAGCAGTTCTTC.

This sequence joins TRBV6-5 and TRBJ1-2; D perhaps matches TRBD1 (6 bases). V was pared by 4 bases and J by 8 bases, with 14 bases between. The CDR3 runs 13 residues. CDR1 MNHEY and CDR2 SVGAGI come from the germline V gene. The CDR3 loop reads CASSSPSGAGYTF. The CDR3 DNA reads TGTGCCAGCAGTTCCCCTTCAGGGGCCGGCTACACCTTC.

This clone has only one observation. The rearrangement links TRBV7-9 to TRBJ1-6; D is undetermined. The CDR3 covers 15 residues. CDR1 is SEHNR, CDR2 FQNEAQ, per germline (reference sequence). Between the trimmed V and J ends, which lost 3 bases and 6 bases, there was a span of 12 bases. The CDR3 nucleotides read TGTGCCAGCAGCTTCGGGAGGGTCCTTAATTCACCCCTCCACTTT. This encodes CASSFGRVLNSPLHF.

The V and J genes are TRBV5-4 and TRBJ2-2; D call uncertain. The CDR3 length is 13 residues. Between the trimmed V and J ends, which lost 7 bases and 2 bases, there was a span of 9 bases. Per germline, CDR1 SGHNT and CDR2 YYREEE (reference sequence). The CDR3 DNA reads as TGTGCCAGCGGAGAGCCCAACACCGGGGAGCTGTTTTTT. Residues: CASGEPNTGELFF.

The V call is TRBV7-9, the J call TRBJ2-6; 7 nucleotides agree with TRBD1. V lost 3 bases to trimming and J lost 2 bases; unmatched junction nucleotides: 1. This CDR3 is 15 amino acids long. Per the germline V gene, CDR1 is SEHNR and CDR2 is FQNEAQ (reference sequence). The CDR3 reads CASSFDRAGANVLTF. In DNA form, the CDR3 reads TGTGCCAGCAGCTTCGACAGGGCTGGGGCCAACGTCCTGACTTTC.

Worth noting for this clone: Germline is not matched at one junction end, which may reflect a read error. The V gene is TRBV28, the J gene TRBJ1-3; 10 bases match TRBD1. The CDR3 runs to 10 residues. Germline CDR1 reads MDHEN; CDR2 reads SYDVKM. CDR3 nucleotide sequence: TGTGCCAGCGGCGGACAGGGGGGTTCCTTT. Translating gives CASGGQGGSF.

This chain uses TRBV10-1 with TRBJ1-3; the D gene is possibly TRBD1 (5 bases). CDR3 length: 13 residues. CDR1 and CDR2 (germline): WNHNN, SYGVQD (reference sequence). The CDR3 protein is CARAGPSGNTIYF. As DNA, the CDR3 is TGCGCTAGGGCAGGGCCCTCTGGAAACACCATATATTTT.

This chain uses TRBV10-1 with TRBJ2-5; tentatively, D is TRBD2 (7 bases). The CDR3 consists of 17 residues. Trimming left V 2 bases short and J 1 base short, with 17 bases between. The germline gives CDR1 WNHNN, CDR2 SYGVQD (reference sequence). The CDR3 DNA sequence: TGCGCCAGCAGTGAGCTAGGTGGGGGGGCAGTCCAAGAGACCCAGTACTTC. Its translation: CASSELGGGAVQETQYF.

CDR3 amino acids: CASSIVAGKSNQPQHF. The DNA for the CDR3 is TGTGCCAGTAGTATAGTGGCAGGGAAAAGCAATCAGCCCCAGCATTTT. The chain joins TRBV19 to TRBJ1-5; tentatively, D is TRBD1 (5 bases). Germline V lookup: CDR1 LNHDA, CDR2 SQIVND (reference sequence). This CDR3 spans 16 amino acids. V dropped 1 base and J dropped 1 base, with 11 bases sitting between them.